The present T cell receptor beta chain was sequenced within a study of blood T cell repertoires in COVID-19. TCRdb's copy holds only in-frame clones and misses some; the assay was immunoSEQ multiplex PCR. The sample consists of about 420,000 clones, around nine tenths of them appearing once. The V end lost 7 bases, the J end lost 2 bases, and 21 bases lay between the germline ends. The CDR3 totals 17 residues. The V gene's germline CDR1 is LNHDA and CDR2 SQIVND (reference sequence). Seattle enrolled patients during active infection and tracked them longitudinally. The genes are TRBV19 and TRBJ1-5; tentatively, D is TRBD1 (6 bases). Sequencing was done on a sample of peripheral blood. This receptor was taken from a man aged 18 to 29 with COVID-19, enrolled during active disease. CDR3 amino acids: CASTTNGAGEGNQPQHF. CDR3 DNA: TGTGCCAGTACAACAAACGGGGCAGGGGAAGGCAATCAGCCCCAGCATTTT.